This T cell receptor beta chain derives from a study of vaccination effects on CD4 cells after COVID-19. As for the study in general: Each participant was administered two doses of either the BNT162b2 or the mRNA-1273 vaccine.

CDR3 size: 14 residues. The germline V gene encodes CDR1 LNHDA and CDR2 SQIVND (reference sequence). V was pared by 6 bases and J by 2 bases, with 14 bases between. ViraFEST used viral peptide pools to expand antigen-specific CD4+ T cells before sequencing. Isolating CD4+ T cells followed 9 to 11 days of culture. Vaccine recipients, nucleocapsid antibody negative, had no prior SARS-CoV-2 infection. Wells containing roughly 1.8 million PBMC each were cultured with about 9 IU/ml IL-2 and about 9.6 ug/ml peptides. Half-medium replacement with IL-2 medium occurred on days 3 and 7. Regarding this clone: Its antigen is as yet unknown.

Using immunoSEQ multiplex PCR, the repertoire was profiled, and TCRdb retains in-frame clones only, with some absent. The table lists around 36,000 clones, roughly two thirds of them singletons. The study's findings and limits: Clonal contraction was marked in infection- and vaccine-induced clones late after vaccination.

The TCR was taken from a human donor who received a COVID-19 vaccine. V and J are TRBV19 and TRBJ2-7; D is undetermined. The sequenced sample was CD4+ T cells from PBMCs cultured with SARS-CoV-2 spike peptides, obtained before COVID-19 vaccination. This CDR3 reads CASSLGGSPYEQYF. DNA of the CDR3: TGTGCCAGTAGCTTGGGTGGTTCCCCCTACGAGCAGTACTTC.